The entry below gives a single T cell receptor (beta chain) sequence along with its context. A read error may produce the germline difference seen at one junction end. Second doses that came at about 4 or about 12 weeks were put together. These data originate in a study of T cell responses to AZD1222 COVID-19 vaccine. CDR1 and CDR2 from the germline V gene are LNHDA and SQIVND (reference sequence). This CDR3 is built from 18 residues. This table comes from immunoSEQ multiplex PCR, and its TCRdb copy is limited to in-frame clones, with some not included. The top ten hold around 2% of the sample, which has some 190,000 clones, about 90% seen once.

The receptor was derived from an adult who received the AZD1222 COVID-19 vaccine. The chain links TRBV19 to TRBJ2-7; D call uncertain. Specimen: peripheral blood, collected 28 days after the second AZD1222 dose. The CDR3 DNA follows: TGTGCCAGTAGTATAGATCAGACTTCGGAAGTCCGTAGTAATTTTCCCTTATTC. Protein product: CASSIDQTSEVRSNFPLF.